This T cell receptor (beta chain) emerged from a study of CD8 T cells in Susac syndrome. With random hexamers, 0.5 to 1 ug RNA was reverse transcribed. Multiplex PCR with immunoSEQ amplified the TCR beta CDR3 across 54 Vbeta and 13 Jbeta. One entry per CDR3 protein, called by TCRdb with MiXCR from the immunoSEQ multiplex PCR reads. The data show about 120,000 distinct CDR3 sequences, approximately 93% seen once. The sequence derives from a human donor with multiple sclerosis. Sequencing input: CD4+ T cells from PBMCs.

CDR3 DNA: TGCGCCAGCAGCTTGATCCGACAGGGAGTTTCACCCCTCCACTTT. This encodes CASSLIRQGVSPLHF. The chain employs TRBV5-1 and TRBJ1-6; 7 bases align to TRBD1. CDR3 length: 15 residues. J lost 9 bases, V lost 1 base, and 7 bases had no gene match. Germline V gives CDR1 SGHRS, CDR2 YFSETQ.